These 27 T cell receptor beta chains came from one sample sequenced in a study of regulatory T cells in long-lasting Graves disease (dated by TCRdb to the early 2020s). The time point tag for this specimen amounts to: newly diagnosed GD, antithyroid drugs for less than 3 months. For both TCR sequencing and RNA sequencing, RNA was extracted from PBMCs using TRIzol. Preparation of the library involved multiplex PCR. Sequencing was carried out with an Illumina HiSeq 4000. To build TCR beta libraries, CDR3 regions were amplified by Arm-PCR using iRepertoire HTBI primers. Clones were called with MiXCR by TCRdb after fastp trimmed the public reads at Q25, and only in-frame beta chains were retained. Records with the same CDR3 protein are collapsed into one entry carrying the most frequent genes and DNA. The sample contains hundreds of thousands of distinct CDR3 sequences, about 15% of them found a single time. Around 25% of the sample belongs to the ten largest clones.

The data were also submitted as part of a second study, on T cells in Graves' hyperthyroidism and ophthalmopathy.

The sample in question was peripheral blood mononuclear cells (PBMCs), obtained at new diagnosis, from a patient treated with antithyroid drugs. All receptors derive from a woman in her forties or fifties with Graves disease. Donor details come from another sample of the same person, matched by shared clones.

The chain uses TRBV3-1 and TRBJ1-5, with 7 positions matching TRBD1. CDR1 LGHDT and CDR2 YNNKEL come from the germline V gene (reference sequence). V trimming: 6 bases; J trimming: 2 bases; junction bases outside the gene matches: 13. The CDR3 loop spans 17 amino acids. The DNA of the CDR3 is TGTGCCAGCAGTGCCGGACAGGCCAAAGGGGGCAATCAGCCCCAGCATTTT. This codes for CASSAGQAKGGNQPQHF. The variable domain in full, with the rest retrieved from reference TRBV3-1 and TRBJ1-5, is DTAVSQTPKYLVTQMGNDKSIKCEQNLGHDTMYWYKQDSKKFLKIMFSYNNKELIINETVPNRFSPKSPDKAHLNLHINSLELGDSAVYFCASSAGQAKGGNQPQHFGDGTRLSIL.

With respect to this clonotype: A much larger clone differs from this one at a single base, so this may be a read error. No conserved phenylalanine or tryptophan ends this CDR3, so it is likely a read error. The chain combines TRBV6-1 with TRBJ2-7; 7 bases agree with TRBD1. The trim removed 7 bases at V and 0 bases at J, leaving 9 bases unmatched. Per germline, CDR1 MNHNS and CDR2 SASEGT. The CDR3 is made up of 15 amino acids. Written as DNA, the CDR3 is TGTGCCAGCAACCTCGGACAGGCCACCTCCTACGAGCAGTACCTC. It is translated as CASNLGQATSYEQYL.

The chain links TRBV28 to TRBJ2-1; no firm D call. The CDR3 sequence is 15 residues long. V lost 3 bases and J lost 4, with 13 bases in between. Germline V CDR1 and CDR2: MDHEN, SYDVKM. In DNA form, the CDR3 reads TGTGCCAGCAGTTTCGACTCTCAGCCATACAATGAGCAGTTCTTC. Protein sequence: CASSFDSQPYNEQFF.

This clonotype was recorded many times. The gene calls are TRBV15 and TRBJ2-3, with D unclear. The CDR3 has 14 residues. Trimming left V 1 base short and J 2 bases short, with 7 bases between. Germline CDR1 reads LNHNV; CDR2 reads YYDKDF (reference sequence). The CDR3 reads CATSRVVITDTQYF. For the CDR3, the DNA is TGTGCCACCAGCAGAGTGGTAATCACAGATACGCAGTATTTT. Combining the CDR3 with reference TRBV15 and TRBJ2-3 gives the whole variable domain DAMVIQNPRYQVTQFGKPVTLSCSQTLNHNVMYWYQQKSSQAPKLLFHYYDKDFNNEADTPDNFQSRRPNTSFCFLDIRSPGLGDTAMYLCATSRVVITDTQYFGPGTRLTVL.

This clonotype was recorded many times. The V call is TRBV2, the J call TRBJ1-1, with a weak D call TRBD1 (6 bases). The germline CDR1 and CDR2 sequences are SNHLY and FYNNEI. V was trimmed by 7 bases and J by 3 bases, leaving 15 bases between them. This CDR3 contains 14 residues. The CDR3 region is CASTPRGGDTEAFF. In DNA form, the CDR3 reads TGTGCCAGCACCCCAAGGGGGGGGGACACTGAAGCTTTCTTT.

This sequence joins TRBV5-1 and TRBJ2-2; 7 bases are shared with TRBD2. Germline CDR1 is SGHRS and CDR2 is YFSETQ. Trimming took 3 bases from V and 6 from J; bases not matched to a gene: 8. This CDR3 is 15 amino acids long. CDR3 bases: TGCGCCAGCAGCTGGGGGGGACCCCAACCCGGGGAGCTGTTTTTT. This sequence encodes CASSWGGPQPGELFF.

In regard to this clonotype: A much larger clone lies one base from this, so it may be a read error. The rearrangement uses TRBV11-2 and TRBJ2-1; D possibly matches TRBD1 or TRBD2 (5 bases each). The CDR3 runs 13 residues. The V and J ends lost 1 base and 10 bases respectively, with 11 bases between them. Germline CDR1 reads SGHAT; CDR2 reads FQNNGV. The CDR3 DNA reads TGTGCCAGCAGCTTAGTTCTGAGGGGCGAGCAGTTCTTC. This sequence encodes CASSLVLRGEQFF.

The chain recombines TRBV9 with TRBJ2-7, with TRBD2 matching 9 bases. Germline lookup yields CDR1 SGDLS and CDR2 YYNGEE. The CDR3 has 16 residues. Trimming took 0 bases from V and 4 from J; bases not matched to a gene: 8. The CDR3 sequence: CASSVASSGGHYEQYF. The CDR3 DNA is TGTGCCAGCAGCGTAGCAAGTAGCGGGGGCCATTACGAGCAGTACTTC.

In its sample, this clonotype was seen a few times. The chain has TRBV12-3 or TRBV12-4 and TRBJ1-3, with TRBD1 as a possible D gene (6 bases). Trimming cost V 6 bases and J 11 bases, with 20 bases left between them. The CDR3 sequence is 14 residues long. The CDR3, as DNA: TGTGCCAGCAGCGCCCGGGGGGGCCATCAAGCCATATATTTT. Protein sequence: CASSARGGHQAIYF.

This clonotype has more than one count but fewer than ten. V usage is TRBV7-9 and J usage is TRBJ2-3, with D perhaps matching TRBD1 or TRBD2 (5 bases each). Trimming cost V 5 bases and J 0 bases, with 18 bases left between them. Germline values: CDR1 SEHNR, CDR2 FQNEAQ (reference sequence). The CDR3 has 17 residues. This chain's CDR3 is CASSLGVAGKSTDTQYF. In DNA, the CDR3 is TGTGCCAGCAGCCTCGGGGTGGCAGGGAAAAGCACAGATACGCAGTATTTT.

This clonotype was observed a few times. This chain connects TRBV12-3 or TRBV12-4 to TRBJ2-7, with TRBD1 identical over 11 bases. Germline trimming cut 4 bases from V and 3 bases from J; bases unmatched to any gene: 8. This CDR3 contains 16 residues. This CDR3 is CASSYPAGTGGYEQYF. CDR3 coding DNA: TGTGCCAGCAGTTACCCCGCGGGGACAGGGGGCTACGAGCAGTACTTC.

The gene calls are TRBV20-1 and TRBJ1-2; tentatively, D is TRBD1 (5 bases). Germline CDR1 reads DFQATT; CDR2 reads SNEGSKA (reference sequence). This CDR3 is 15 amino acids long. V gave up 6 bases and J gave up 2 bases, with 19 bases separating them. This chain's CDR3 is CSAPDPRGTNYGYTF. DNA for the CDR3: TGCAGTGCGCCGGACCCCCGAGGGACCAACTATGGCTACACCTTC.

The chain joins TRBV4-1 to TRBJ2-5; weak D call: TRBD1 (5 bases). The germline gives CDR1 MGHRA, CDR2 YSYEKL. The CDR3 has 13 amino acids. With 2 bases removed from V and 4 bases from J, the gap between germline ends came to 8 bases. The CDR3 coding sequence is TGCGCCAGCAGCCAACGGACAATAGAGACCCAGTACTTC. Translating it yields CASSQRTIETQYF.

With respect to this clonotype: This could be a read error, since a much larger clone is one nucleotide away. The chain combines TRBV7-2 with TRBJ2-1, with a tentative D call TRBD1 (5 bases). Trimming took 5 bases from V and 10 from J, leaving 18 bases between them. Germline V gene lookup returns CDR1 SGHTA and CDR2 FQGNSA. CDR3 length equals 14 residues. In DNA form, the CDR3 reads TGTGCCAGCAGCCCGCCCACCAGGGTGGCCGAGCAGTTCTTC. This encodes CASSPPTRVAEQFF.

This clonotype was recorded at least ten times. The chain combines TRBV18 with TRBJ1-1, with a weak D call TRBD1 (6 bases). The CDR3 is 15 amino acids. CDR1 is KGHSH and CDR2 is LQKENI in the germline V gene. V was cut by 6 bases and J by 1 base, with 15 bases left in between. This chain's CDR3 is CASSLTTGPNTEAFF. As DNA, the CDR3 is TGTGCCAGCTCCCTAACAACAGGGCCGAACACTGAAGCTTTCTTT.

The table lists this clonotype with many counts. This sequence joins TRBV7-9 and TRBJ1-2, with D possibly being TRBD1 (5 bases). CDR1 SEHNR and CDR2 FQNEAQ come from the germline V gene (reference sequence). This CDR3 is 14 amino acids long. V dropped 5 bases and J dropped 6 bases, with 16 bases sitting between them. CDR3 residues: CASSPGPSFDGYTF. CDR3 coding DNA: TGTGCCAGCAGCCCGGGACCGAGCTTCGATGGCTACACCTTC.

This clonotype was seen repeatedly, ten times or more. The V and J genes are TRBV20-1 and TRBJ2-7, with 9 bases matching TRBD1. J gave up 3 bases and V 4 bases, and 10 bases lay outside the gene matches. CDR1 and CDR2 from the germline V gene are DFQATT and SNEGSKA (reference sequence). The CDR3 contains 15 residues. CDR3 nucleotides: TGCAGTGCTACCCGACAGGGGGTGGTAAACTACGAGCAGTACTTC. Amino acids: CSATRQGVVNYEQYF.

This clonotype was seen only a few times. The rearrangement links TRBV5-8 to TRBJ2-1; D is unclear. From germline, CDR1 is SGHTS and CDR2 YDEGEE. The CDR3 totals 14 residues. V was trimmed by 2 bases and J by 9 bases, leaving 15 bases between them. The CDR3 region has the DNA TGTGCCAGCAGCTTTCAGGAAAGACTTCCTGAGCAGTTCTTC. Amino acid sequence: CASSFQERLPEQFF.

J is TRBJ1-1 and V is TRBV29-1; D gene ambiguous. The CDR3 is made up of 13 amino acids. Germline CDR1 and CDR2: SQVTM and ANQGSEA. V dropped 6 bases and J dropped 0 bases, with 11 bases sitting between them. The CDR3 region has the DNA TGCAGCGTCTGTGGCAGGATGAACACTGAAGCTTTCTTT. Its protein product is CSVCGRMNTEAFF.

The chain employs TRBV19 and TRBJ1-1; the D gene is possibly TRBD1 (6 bases). The CDR3 runs to 14 residues. Germline CDR1 is LNHDA and CDR2 is SQIVND (reference sequence). Trimming left V 2 bases short and J 3 bases short, with 10 bases between. The CDR3 nucleotides read TGTGCCAGTAGTATAATAGGGGGGGACACTGAAGCTTTCTTT. It encodes CASSIIGGDTEAFF. Supplemented by reference TRBV19 and TRBJ1-1, the full variable domain reads DGGITQSPKYLFRKEGQNVTLSCEQNLNHDAMYWYRQDPGQGLRLIYYSQIVNDFQKGDIAEGYSVSREKKESFPLTVTSAQKNPTAFYLCASSIIGGDTEAFFGQGTRLTVV.

The rearrangement joins TRBV20-1 to TRBJ2-1, with TRBD2 matching over 7 bases. The CDR3 is 15 residues long. The V and J ends lost 5 bases and 1 base, in that order; junction bases with no gene match: 8. The germline CDR1 and CDR2 sequences are DFQATT and SNEGSKA (reference sequence). The CDR3 DNA reads as TGCAGTGCTCCGGGGGGAGACTGGTCCTACAATGAGCAGTTCTTC. It specifies CSAPGGDWSYNEQFF.

The chain employs TRBV4-1 and TRBJ2-3; D is possibly TRBD2 (5 bases). The length of the CDR3 is 15 residues. From germline, CDR1 is MGHRA and CDR2 YSYEKL. V shed 4 bases and J shed 5 bases, with 16 bases lying between them. CDR3 sequence reads: CASSPSGERVDTQYF. CDR3 bases: TGCGCCAGCAGCCCCTCCGGGGAGCGTGTAGATACGCAGTATTTT.

The chain recombines TRBV4-1 with TRBJ2-7; 8 bases are a match to TRBD1. The V gene end was trimmed by 1 base and the J gene end by 6 bases; junction bases not matched to a gene: 5. Germline V gene data show CDR1 as MGHRA and CDR2 as YSYEKL. The CDR3 covers 14 residues. The CDR3 spells CASSQGQGFPEQYF. The CDR3 DNA is TGCGCCAGCAGCCAAGGACAGGGGTTCCCCGAGCAGTACTTC.

The table lists this clonotype with many counts. The V and J genes are TRBV7-3 and TRBJ2-1; D possibly corresponds to TRBD2 (5 bases). The CDR3 is 13 amino acids. The germline CDR1 and CDR2 sequences are SGHTA and FQGTGA. V was trimmed by 3 bases and J by 6 bases, leaving 9 bases between them. The CDR3 DNA sequence: TGTGCCAGCAGCTTGAGTACTAGCAATGAGCAGTTCTTC. Its protein is CASSLSTSNEQFF. The variable domain in full, completed from reference TRBV7-3 and TRBJ2-1, reads GAGVSQTPSNKVTEKGKYVELRCDPISGHTALYWYRQSLGQGPEFLIYFQGTGAADDSGLPNDRFFAVRPEGSVSTLKIQRTERGDSAVYLCASSLSTSNEQFFGPGTRLTVL.

This clonotype showed up just a few times. The chain recombines TRBV2 with TRBJ1-5; D gene unclear. This CDR3 spans 12 amino acids. Germline V gene sequence: CDR1 SNHLY, CDR2 FYNNEI. V lost 1 base and J lost 9, with 7 bases in between. In DNA form, the CDR3 reads TGTGCCAGCAGTGAAGGGACGGGGCCCCAGCATTTT. Protein: CASSEGTGPQHF.

In DNA form, the CDR3 reads TGTGCCAGTACAGGGTGGAGCAATCAGCCCCAGCATTTT. It is translated as CASTGWSNQPQHF. The rearrangement links TRBV19 to TRBJ1-5, with D perhaps TRBD1 (5 bases). Germline values: CDR1 LNHDA, CDR2 SQIVND (reference sequence). The V end lost 7 bases, the J end lost 1 base, and 8 bases lay between the germline ends. The CDR3 consists of 13 residues.

As to this clonotype: Because it lacks the conserved phenylalanine or tryptophan at the end, this CDR3 is likely a read error. The chain joins TRBV28 to TRBJ2-3, with D tentatively TRBD1 (6 bases). Germline loops: CDR1 MDHEN, CDR2 SYDVKM. The CDR3 is made up of 12 amino acids. Trimming pared 6 bases from V and 9 bases from J, leaving 13 bases between. As DNA, the CDR3 is TGTGCCAGCAGCACAGGGATTCAGACGCAGTATTAT. Protein: CASSTGIQTQYY.